Listed below are T cell receptor beta chains from one sample, sequenced in a study of resident and recirculating memory T cells in vitiligo. Profiled with immunoSEQ multiplex PCR; TCRdb holds only in-frame clones, not every one. Of about 42,000 clones in the sample, nearly 95% were seen once. Sequenced input: blood. The receptors stem from a male donor with vitiligo. Each CDR3 is given with its conserved first and last residue. A D gene is named only where the DNA matches it firmly. Clone size is given for some rows only: seen once, a few or many times, or a class if the clone is expanded.

abundance | j_gene | d_gene | v_gene | CDR3nt | CDR3aa
- | TRBJ1-5 | TRBD1 | TRBV5-6 | TGTGCCAGCAGCTTGGGTGTCGGACAGGGACAGCCCCAGCATTTT | CASSLGVGQGQPQHF
once | TRBJ1-6 | - | TRBV12-5 | TGTGCTAGTGGCACAGGACCTTATAATTCACCCCTCCACTTT | CASGTGPYNSPLHF
- | TRBJ1-2 | TRBD1 | TRBV15 | TGTGCCACCAGCAGAGCCCCGGGACAGGGGTCTGGCTACACCTTC | CATSRAPGQGSGYTF
- | TRBJ2-2 | TRBD2 | TRBV10-3 | TGTGCCACCCAAGCGGGAACCGGGGAGCTGTTTTTT | CATQAGTGELFF
- | TRBJ2-7 | - | TRBV2 | TGTGCCAGCAGTGAAGGCTATGCGGCCAAGCAGTACTTC | CASSEGYAAKQYF
- | TRBJ1-5 | - | TRBV16 | TGTGCCAGCAGCCCGCTTCTAGGGGATAGCAATCAGCCCCAGCATTTT | CASSPLLGDSNQPQHF
- | TRBJ2-7 | - | TRBV19 | TGTGCCAGTAGTGCTCAGGACAATATCTACGAGCAGTACTTC | CASSAQDNIYEQYF
- | TRBJ1-1 | - | TRBV5-1 | TGCGCCAGCAGCTTCACAGTAAACACTGAAGCTTTCTTT | CASSFTVNTEAFF
once | TRBJ2-7 | TRBD2 | TRBV9 | TGTGCCAGCAGCGTAGGGGTAGCGGGGGGGCCTGGCGAGCAGTACTTC | CASSVGVAGGPGEQYF
- | TRBJ2-3 | - | TRBV7-2 | TGTGCCAGCAGCTTAAACCGGTTAAATACGCAGTATTTT | CASSLNRLNTQYF
- | TRBJ2-7 | TRBD2 | TRBV6-5 | TGTGCCAGCAGCCGGGGGGGCTACGAGCAGTACTTC | CASSRGGYEQYF
- | TRBJ2-3 | - | TRBV7-2 | TGTGCCAGCAGCTCCCTCCGCACAGATACGCAGTATTTT | CASSSLRTDTQYF
- | TRBJ2-7 | - | TRBV11-1 | TGTGCCAGCACCCACGACAGTGCCGAGCAGTACTTC | CASTHDSAEQYF
- | TRBJ2-5 | TRBD2 | TRBV2 | TGTGCCAGCAGTGACGTTAGCGGGGGGGTCTTTGTAGAGACCCAGTACTTC | CASSDVSGGVFVETQYF
- | TRBJ1-5 | - | TRBV19 | TGTGCCAGTAGTATGAGGCTTCAGCCCCAGCATTTT | CASSMRLQPQHF
- | TRBJ1-2 | TRBD1 | TRBV5-4 | TGTGCCAGCAGCCTGGGTCTAGGTACAGGGGCGGTAGATTACTCTGGCTACACCTTC | CASSLGLGTGAVDYSGYTF
- | TRBJ1-1 | - | TRBV5-4 | TGTGCCAGCAGCTTGGGGGGGGACACTGAAGCTTTCTTT | CASSLGGDTEAFF
- | TRBJ1-1 | - | TRBV5-8 | TGTGCCAGCAGCCAGACAGGTGTGATGAACACTGAAGCTTTCTTT | CASSQTGVMNTEAFF
- | TRBJ2-7 | TRBD1 | TRBV28 | TGTGCCAGCAGCCTCACAGGGGCCCGCTCCTACGAGCAGTACTTC | CASSLTGARSYEQYF
- | TRBJ1-2 | TRBD1 | TRBV25-1 | TGTGCCAGCAGGGGGACAGGCTCGGGGTATGGCTACACCTTC | CASRGTGSGYGYTF
- | TRBJ2-4 | - | TRBV29-1 | TGCAGCGTTGAAGATATTGCCGGTGTTACCATTCAGTACTTC | CSVEDIAGVTIQYF
- | TRBJ1-1 | - | TRBV5-4 | TGTGCCAGCAGCTCCAAAAACACTGAAGCTTTCTTT | CASSSKNTEAFF
- | TRBJ2-5 | - | TRBV14 | TGCTGCCCTACGCGCGGAATATCGTGTATCGAGACCCAGTACTTC | CCPTRGISCIETQYF
- | TRBJ1-2 | - | TRBV6-1 | TGTGCCAGCAGCCCCGCAGGGGTTAACTATGGCTACACCTTC | CASSPAGVNYGYTF
- | TRBJ2-3 | TRBD1 | TRBV5-8 | TGTGCCAGCAGCTATAGGACAGGGTCAGATACGCAGTATTTT | CASSYRTGSDTQYF
- | TRBJ2-1 | TRBD1 | TRBV6-6 | TGTGCCAGCAGTTACTCGAAGGGACAGGGGCTCGGTGAGCAGTTCTTC | CASSYSKGQGLGEQFF
- | TRBJ2-5 | - | TRBV11-2 | TGTGCCAGCAGCTTAGCGGTTGTAGAGGAGACCCAGTACTTC | CASSLAVVEETQYF
- | TRBJ1-2 | - | TRBV2 | TGTGCCAGCACCGACAGGACAACTTCTCCTTATGGCTACACCTTC | CASTDRTTSPYGYTF
- | TRBJ1-4 | TRBD1 | TRBV4-1 | TGCGCCAGCAGCTATAGAGACAGGGATCCTCCTGGAACTAATGAAAAACTGTTTTTT | CASSYRDRDPPGTNEKLFF
- | TRBJ2-5 | TRBD2 | TRBV11-3 | TGTGCCAGCAGCCCGGGACTAGCGGGGCAAGAGACCCAGTACTTC | CASSPGLAGQETQYF
- | TRBJ2-4 | TRBD1 | TRBV5-1 | TGCGCCAGCAGCTTGGGACAGGGGAACATTCAGTACTTC | CASSLGQGNIQYF
- | TRBJ2-1 | TRBD2 | TRBV6-1 | TGTGCCAGTAATTCGGGGGGCAATGAGCAGTTCTTC | CASNSGGNEQFF